Detailed here is one T cell receptor (beta chain). The source of the sample is a study of PD-L1 blockade in urothelial cancer. At the level of the study: The number of prior chemotherapy regimens per patient was 0 to 3. Blood analysis took place 3 weeks (second dose) and 6 weeks after treatment start. Median blood clonality was around 0.08, with around 83,000 unique TCRs.

TCRdb's copy holds only in-frame clones and misses some; the assay was immunoSEQ multiplex PCR. Of roughly 42,000 clones in the sample, 81% are singletons; the top ten hold roughly 2.6%. The source is a man in his sixties or seventies with urothelial cancer. The source material was PBMCs, sampled around atezolizumab (anti-PD-L1) treatment.

CDR3 region: CASSQRARENEQFF. The CDR3 DNA reads as TGCGCCAGCAGCCAAAGGGCCCGGGAAAATGAGCAGTTCTTC. V and J are TRBV4-3 and TRBJ2-1, with D possibly being TRBD2 (5 bases). The CDR3 extends over 14 amino acids. The germline gives CDR1 LGHNA, CDR2 YSLEER. V lost 2 bases and J 7 bases, leaving 12 bases between the germline ends.